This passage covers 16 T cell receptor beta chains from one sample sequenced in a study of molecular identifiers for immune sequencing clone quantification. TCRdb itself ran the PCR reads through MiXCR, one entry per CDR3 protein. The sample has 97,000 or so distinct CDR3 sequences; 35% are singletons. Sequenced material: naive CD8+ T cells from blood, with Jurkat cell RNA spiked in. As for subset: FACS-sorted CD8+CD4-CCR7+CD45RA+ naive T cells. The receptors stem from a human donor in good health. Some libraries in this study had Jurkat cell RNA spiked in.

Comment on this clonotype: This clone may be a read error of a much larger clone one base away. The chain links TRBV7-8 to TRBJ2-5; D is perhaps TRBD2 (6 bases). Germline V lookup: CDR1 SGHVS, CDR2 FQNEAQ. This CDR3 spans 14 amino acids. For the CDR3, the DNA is TGTGCCGGCAGCTTAGCGGCAGGGTCAGAGACCCAGTACTTC. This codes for CAGSLAAGSETQYF. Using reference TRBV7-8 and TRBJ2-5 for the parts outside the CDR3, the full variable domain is GAGVSQSPRYKVAKRGQDVALRCDPISGHVSLFWYQQALGQGPEFLTYFQNEAQLDKSGLPSDRFFAERPEGSVSTLKIQRTQQEDSAVYLCAGSLAAGSETQYFGPGTRLLVL.

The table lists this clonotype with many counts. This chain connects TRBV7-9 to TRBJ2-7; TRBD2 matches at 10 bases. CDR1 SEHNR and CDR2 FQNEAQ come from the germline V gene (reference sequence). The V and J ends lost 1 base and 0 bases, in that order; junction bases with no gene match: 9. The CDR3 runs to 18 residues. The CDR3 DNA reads TGTGCCAGCAGCTTAGATCCTAGCGGGAGTCCGCCCTCCTACGAGCAGTACTTC. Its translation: CASSLDPSGSPPSYEQYF.

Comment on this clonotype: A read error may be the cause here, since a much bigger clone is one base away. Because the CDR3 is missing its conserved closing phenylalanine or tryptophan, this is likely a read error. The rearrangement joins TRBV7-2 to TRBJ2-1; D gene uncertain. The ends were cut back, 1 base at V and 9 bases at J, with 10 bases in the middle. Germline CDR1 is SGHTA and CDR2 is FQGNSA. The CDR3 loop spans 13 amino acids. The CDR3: CASSLGIGPEQFS. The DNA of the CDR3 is TGTGCCAGCAGCTTAGGAATTGGGCCTGAGCAGTTCTCC.

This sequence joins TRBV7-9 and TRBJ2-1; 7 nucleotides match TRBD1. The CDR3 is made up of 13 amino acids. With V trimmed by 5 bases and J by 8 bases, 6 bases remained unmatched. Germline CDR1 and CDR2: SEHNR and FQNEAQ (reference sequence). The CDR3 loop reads CASSHTGDDEQFF. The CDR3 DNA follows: TGTGCCAGCAGCCATACAGGGGACGATGAGCAGTTCTTC.

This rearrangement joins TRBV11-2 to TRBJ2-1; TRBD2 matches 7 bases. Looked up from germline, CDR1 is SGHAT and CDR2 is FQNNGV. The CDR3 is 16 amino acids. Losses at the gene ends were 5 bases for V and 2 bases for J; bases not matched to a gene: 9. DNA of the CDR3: TGTGCCAGCAGCCCTATTACTAGCGAAGCCTACAATGAGCAGTTCTTC. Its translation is CASSPITSEAYNEQFF.

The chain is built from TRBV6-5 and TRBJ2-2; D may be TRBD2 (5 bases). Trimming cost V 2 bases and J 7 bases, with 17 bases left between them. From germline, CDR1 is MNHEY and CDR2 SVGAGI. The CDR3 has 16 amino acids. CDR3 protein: CASSYADSSADGELFF. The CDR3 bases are TGTGCCAGCAGTTACGCGGACTCCTCGGCGGACGGGGAGCTGTTTTTT.

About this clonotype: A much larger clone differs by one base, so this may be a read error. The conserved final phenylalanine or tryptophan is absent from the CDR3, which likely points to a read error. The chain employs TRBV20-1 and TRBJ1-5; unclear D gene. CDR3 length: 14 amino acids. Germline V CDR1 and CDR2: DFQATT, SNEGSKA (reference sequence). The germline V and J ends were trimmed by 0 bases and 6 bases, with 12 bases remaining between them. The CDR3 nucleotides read TGCAGTGCTAGAGATCTTAGGGATACTCAGCCCCAGCATTAT. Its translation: CSARDLRDTQPQHY.

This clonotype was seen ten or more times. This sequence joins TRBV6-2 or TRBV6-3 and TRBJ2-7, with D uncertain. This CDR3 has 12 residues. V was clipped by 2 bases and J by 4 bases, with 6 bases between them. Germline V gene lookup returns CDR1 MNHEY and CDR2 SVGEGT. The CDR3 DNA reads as TGTGCCAGCAGTTACGCTCAATACGAGCAGTACTTC. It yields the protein CASSYAQYEQYF.

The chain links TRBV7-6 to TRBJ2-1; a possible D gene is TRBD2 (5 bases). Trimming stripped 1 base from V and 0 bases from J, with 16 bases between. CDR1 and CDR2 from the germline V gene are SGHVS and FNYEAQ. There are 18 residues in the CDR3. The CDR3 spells CASSLEASGTFSYNEQFF. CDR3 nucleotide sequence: TGTGCCAGCAGCTTAGAGGCAAGCGGAACGTTCTCCTACAATGAGCAGTTCTTC.

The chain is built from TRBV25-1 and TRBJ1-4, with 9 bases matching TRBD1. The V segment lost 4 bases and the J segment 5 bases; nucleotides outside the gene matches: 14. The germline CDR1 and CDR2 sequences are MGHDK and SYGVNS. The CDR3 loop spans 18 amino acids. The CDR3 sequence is CASSGITGQGKVNEKLFF. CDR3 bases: TGTGCCAGCAGTGGTATAACGGGACAGGGCAAAGTAAATGAAAAACTGTTTTTT.

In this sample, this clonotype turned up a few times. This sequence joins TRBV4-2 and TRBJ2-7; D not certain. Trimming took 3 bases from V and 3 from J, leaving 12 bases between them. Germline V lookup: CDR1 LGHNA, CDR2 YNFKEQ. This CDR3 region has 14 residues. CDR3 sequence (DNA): TGTGCCAGCAGCCAGACCGCGTCAGTCTACGAGCAGTACTTC. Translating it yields CASSQTASVYEQYF.

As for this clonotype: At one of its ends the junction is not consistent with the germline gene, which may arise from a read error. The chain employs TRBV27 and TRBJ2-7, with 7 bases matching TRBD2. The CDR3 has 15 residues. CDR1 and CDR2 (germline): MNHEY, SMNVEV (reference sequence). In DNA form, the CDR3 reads TGTGCCAGCGGCTCTACCCGGGACTATGGCAACGAGCAGTCCTTC. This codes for CASGSTRDYGNEQSF.

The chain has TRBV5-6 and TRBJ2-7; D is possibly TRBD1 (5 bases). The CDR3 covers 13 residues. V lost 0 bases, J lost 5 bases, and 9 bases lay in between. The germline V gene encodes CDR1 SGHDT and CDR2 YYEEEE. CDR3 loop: CASSLAQGDEQYF. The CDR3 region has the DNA TGTGCCAGCAGCTTGGCCCAGGGCGACGAGCAGTACTTC.

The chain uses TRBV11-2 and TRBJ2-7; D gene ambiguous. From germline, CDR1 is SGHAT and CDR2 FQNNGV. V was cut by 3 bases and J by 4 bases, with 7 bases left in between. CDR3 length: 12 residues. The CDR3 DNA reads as TGTGCCAGCAGCTTCGGTCGGTACGAGCAGTACTTC. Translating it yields CASSFGRYEQYF.

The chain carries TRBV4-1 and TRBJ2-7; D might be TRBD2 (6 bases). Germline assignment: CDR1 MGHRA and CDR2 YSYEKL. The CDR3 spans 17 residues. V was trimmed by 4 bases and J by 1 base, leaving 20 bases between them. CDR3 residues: CASSPGDFPLPSYEQYF. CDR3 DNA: TGCGCCAGCAGCCCCGGGGACTTCCCATTACCATCCTACGAGCAGTACTTC.

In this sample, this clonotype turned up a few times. For the CDR3, the DNA is TGTGCCAGCAGCCCAGCTGAAGGGGGAACTGGAAACACCATATATTTT. Translated: CASSPAEGGTGNTIYF. This chain joins TRBV3-1 and TRBJ1-3; maybe TRBD1 (6 bases). Trimming removed 4 bases at V and 2 bases at J, with 15 bases between. Per germline, CDR1 LGHDT and CDR2 YNNKEL (reference sequence). The CDR3 is made up of 16 amino acids. Variable domain in full (rest from reference TRBV3-1 and TRBJ1-3): DTAVSQTPKYLVTQMGNDKSIKCEQNLGHDTMYWYKQDSKKFLKIMFSYNNKELIINETVPNRFSPKSPDKAHLNLHINSLELGDSAVYFCASSPAEGGTGNTIYFGEGSWLTVV.